This record covers a single T cell receptor (beta chain). The antigen remains unidentified. These data are taken from a study of cytomegalovirus exposure and HLA in healthy donors. Turning to the study itself: Genotyping showed roughly 83% of almost 400 donors falling in the Caucasian-associated ancestry cluster. Regarding the study as a whole: For most TCR sequences rarity was the rule, although some public TCRs occurred in many donors. Per a later analysis, about 15,000 TCR beta sequences showed association with HLA alleles at 0.05 false discovery rate. The productive fraction for most TCR beta V segments was about 90% or about 30% in an earlier analysis.

Losses at the gene ends were 0 bases for V and 2 bases for J; bases not matched to a gene: 4. There are 15 residues in the CDR3. The V gene's germline CDR1 is SGHRS and CDR2 YFSETQ. The PCR contained 60 Vbeta and 13 Jbeta primers. Clones were sequenced by immunoSEQ multiplex PCR, and TCRdb holds only the in-frame ones, with some missing. The sample includes 75,000 to 85,000 clones. The chain carries TRBV5-1 and TRBJ2-7; 8 positions agree with TRBD1. Sequencing used PBMCs. This receptor was identified in a man younger than 35 in good health and CMV-seropositive. The CDR3 DNA follows: TGCGCCAGCAGCTTGGACAGGGGGATTACCTACGAGCAGTACTTC. Its translation: CASSLDRGITYEQYF.